This T cell receptor beta chain was identified in a study of blood T cell repertoires in COVID-19. As for the study in general: Some COVID-19 samples were acute and others convalescent; all came from the United States, Italy and Spain. Nucleic acid was either cDNA or gDNA, and it came from T cells, B-cell-depleted T cells, or PBMCs.

Sequencing was performed with immunoSEQ multiplex PCR; in TCRdb, only in-frame clones are kept and a portion is missing. The data contain approximately 200,000 clones, 80% to 85% of them singletons. During active infection, Seattle patients enrolled and were then monitored through disease. Material for sequencing was peripheral blood. The receptor's source is a woman older than 75 with COVID-19, enrolled during active disease.

CDR3 sequence (DNA): TGTGCCAGCAGTTACTCGAATCAGCAGCCCCAGCATTTT. Translated: CASSYSNQQPQHF. The rearrangement uses TRBV6-6 and TRBJ1-5; D unclear. Germline loops: CDR1 MNHNY, CDR2 SVGAGI (reference sequence). Trimming took off 0 bases at V and 7 bases at J, with 7 bases between the two ends. CDR3 size: 13 residues.